The text below deals with one T cell receptor (beta chain). Its binding antigen is unknown. Base qualities are not recorded, but no much larger clone differs from it by a single base. The sample comes from a study of blood T cell repertoires in COVID-19 (dated by TCRdb to the early 2020s). Describing the broader study: Samples covering the acute and convalescent phases of COVID-19 were provided by collaborators in the United States, Italy and Spain. The prospective study material was composed of cDNA or gDNA derived from T cells, B-cell-depleted T cells, or PBMCs. HLA class I and class II types, where available, came from metadata supplied by the sample provider rather than from assay-based typing. The dataset comprised deeply sampled blood TCRbeta repertoires from subjects exposed to, actively infected with, or recovered from COVID-19. The repertoires were released in a freely available public database meant as a resource for research on the immune response to SARS-CoV-2. Nearly every sample came with metadata listing a de-identified subject ID, COVID-19 status, age in years and sex. Samples were obtained from the ongoing ImmuneRACE study (first 160 participants) and from about 1,300 subjects provided by 6 global collaborators. Overall study results and their limits: The amount of clinical and demographic metadata varied by source and participant and was provided uncurated.

CDR1 and CDR2, per the germline V gene, are MDHEN and SYDVKM. V loses 7 bases at its end and J loses 1 base; junction bases beyond the gene matches: 13. Its CDR3 holds 16 amino acids, cysteine through phenylalanine. CDR3 DNA only is kept here, 48 bases in frame from base 1. In the prospective study, participants were about 18 to 95 years old, resided in around 25 geographic areas of the United States, and were enrolled through a virtual design. To assign participants to cohorts, the prospective study relied on clinical history that participants themselves reported in a screening survey and a study questionnaire. Recovered participants in ImmuneRACE Cohort 3 were defined as having two consecutive negative NP/OP PCR tests, clearance from a healthcare professional, or resolution of symptoms. Mobile phlebotomists in the prospective study collected whole blood, serum and a nasopharyngeal or oropharyngeal swab from every participant. Over an approximately 2-month period, participants in the prospective study had the option of providing additional blood draws and questionnaires. Prospective study blood samples were shipped either frozen or at room temperature before DNA extraction.

The immunoSEQ Assay, a bias-controlled multiplex PCR, was used to amplify TCRbeta CDR3 regions from genomic DNA. The original methods were these. The number of nucleated cells in each sample was estimated from the amplification of reference gene primers within the assay. To quantify the absolute abundance of each unique TCRbeta CDR3 rearrangement, sequence reads were collapsed and filtered. For each sample, productive Simpson clonality was calculated as the square root of Simpson's diversity index across productive rearrangements. In TCRdb, the immuneACCESS table is reduced to in-frame sequences with V and J assigned. These tables do not hold every clone; where another copy was compared, an unresolved V gene accounts for under half, and the others remain unexplained. From that table come the V and J calls and clone size; the DNA was used to work out D and trimming. This sample is represented by almost 200,000 clones; roughly nine tenths of them were singletons. Of the sample, roughly 8.8% falls within the top ten clones.

The V and J genes are TRBV28 and TRBJ2-7; TRBD2 matches 7 bases in the middle. The TCR originated in a woman under 30 who had recovered from COVID-19. The sample comprised PBMCs or T cells enriched from blood (not recorded which). The nucleotides read TGTGCCAGCACCACCCGGGTGGGCGGGGGATCCTACGAGCAGTACTTC. This yields the protein CASTTRVGGGSYEQYF.